A selection of T cell receptor beta chains follows, all from one sample in a study of cytomegalovirus exposure and HLA in healthy donors. Libraries were prepared by immunoSEQ multiplex PCR; TCRdb keeps only in-frame clonotypes and omits some of them. This sample's clone table lists approximately 42,000 clones. Sequencing input: PBMCs. These receptors were collected from a male donor in good health and CMV-seronegative. Each CDR3 is given with its conserved first and last residue. A D gene is named only where the DNA matches it firmly.

d_gene: TRBD1; v_gene: TRBV7-9; j_gene: TRBJ2-7; CDR3nt: TGTGCCAGCAGCTCGGGACAGATCTACGAGCAGTACTTC; CDR3aa: CASSSGQIYEQYF
d_gene: TRBD2; v_gene: TRBV27; j_gene: TRBJ2-1; CDR3nt: TGTGCCAGCACGGGGGGCAATGAGCAGTTCTTC; CDR3aa: CASTGGNEQFF
d_gene: .; v_gene: TRBV6-6; j_gene: TRBJ2-3; CDR3nt: TGTGCCAGCAGTCTTCCTCAGGGGCCCACAGATACGCAGTATTTT; CDR3aa: CASSLPQGPTDTQYF
d_gene: TRBD2; v_gene: TRBV18; j_gene: TRBJ2-5; CDR3nt: TGTGCCAGCTCACCAGGGACTAGGCGTGAGACCCAGTACTTC; CDR3aa: CASSPGTRRETQYF
d_gene: .; v_gene: TRBV5-4; j_gene: TRBJ2-1; CDR3nt: TGTGCCAGCAGCTCGATTCTTAAGCGGAATGAGCAGTTCTTC; CDR3aa: CASSSILKRNEQFF
d_gene: .; v_gene: TRBV11-2; j_gene: TRBJ2-1; CDR3nt: TGTGCCAGCACCCCCTTTACCGTACGACCGGGAGAGCAGTTCTTC; CDR3aa: CASTPFTVRPGEQFF
d_gene: .; v_gene: TRBV7-8; j_gene: TRBJ2-1; CDR3nt: TGTGCCAGCAGCTCGAAGGAGGCATGGGGTGGTAATGAGCAGTTCTTC; CDR3aa: CASSSKEAWGGNEQFF
d_gene: .; v_gene: TRBV5-1; j_gene: TRBJ2-3; CDR3nt: TGCGCCAGCACCTTTAGCGGTCCTAGCACAGATACGCAGTATTTT; CDR3aa: CASTFSGPSTDTQYF
d_gene: TRBD1; v_gene: TRBV7-7; j_gene: TRBJ2-7; CDR3nt: TGTGCCAAACCCCCCCGGGACAGGCGGATCGAGCAGTACTTC; CDR3aa: CAKPPRDRRIEQYF
d_gene: TRBD2; v_gene: TRBV6-1; j_gene: TRBJ2-2; CDR3nt: TGTGCCAGCAGTGCCGCTAGCGGGAGGGCCACCGGGGAGCTGTTTTTT; CDR3aa: CASSAASGRATGELFF
d_gene: .; v_gene: TRBV30; j_gene: TRBJ2-6; CDR3nt: TGTGCCTGGAGTAGGGGGTTAGGGGCCAACGTCCTGACTTTC; CDR3aa: CAWSRGLGANVLTF